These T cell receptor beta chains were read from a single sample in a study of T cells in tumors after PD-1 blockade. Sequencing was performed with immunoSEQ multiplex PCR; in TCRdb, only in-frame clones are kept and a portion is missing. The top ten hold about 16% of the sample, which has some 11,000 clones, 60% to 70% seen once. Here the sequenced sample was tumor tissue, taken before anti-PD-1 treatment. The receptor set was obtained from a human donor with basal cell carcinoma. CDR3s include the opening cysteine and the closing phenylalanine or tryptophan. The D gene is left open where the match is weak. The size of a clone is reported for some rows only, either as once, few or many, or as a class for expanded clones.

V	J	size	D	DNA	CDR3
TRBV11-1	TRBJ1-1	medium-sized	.	TGTGCCAGCAGCTTAGGGCAGGGGAACACTGAAGCTTTCTTT	CASSLGQGNTEAFF
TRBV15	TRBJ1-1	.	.	TGTGCCACCAGCAGATACGACAGAACTGAAGCTTTCTTT	CATSRYDRTEAFF
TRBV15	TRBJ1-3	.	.	TGTGCCACCAGCAATTTACAGGGCTTTAGCTCTGGAAACACCATATATTTT	CATSNLQGFSSGNTIYF
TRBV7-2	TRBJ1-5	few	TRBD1	TGTGCCAGCAGCTCGGACAGGGCTCAGCCCCAGCATTTT	CASSSDRAQPQHF
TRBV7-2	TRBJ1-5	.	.	TGTGCCAGCAGCTTCCTAGGTCAGCCCCAGCATTTT	CASSFLGQPQHF
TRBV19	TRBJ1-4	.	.	TGTGCCAGTAGTATCGGGGGGGCGCAGGAAAAACTGTTTTTT	CASSIGGAQEKLFF
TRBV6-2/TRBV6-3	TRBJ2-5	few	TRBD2	TGTGCCAGCAGCCCCCTCCCCTCCGGGACTACTCAAGAGACCCAGTACTTC	CASSPLPSGTTQETQYF
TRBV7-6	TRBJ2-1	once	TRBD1	TGTGCCAGCAGCTTTAGTCAGGGGGCAAACAATGAGCAGTTCTTC	CASSFSQGANNEQFF
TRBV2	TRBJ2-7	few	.	TGTGCCAGCAGTGGGATCAAGGGGGGCGAGCAGTACTTC	CASSGIKGGEQYF
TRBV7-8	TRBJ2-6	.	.	TGTGCCAGCAGCCAGGTTGCCGGGGCCAACGTCCTGACTTTC	CASSQVAGANVLTF
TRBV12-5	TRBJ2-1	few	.	TGTGCTAGTGGTTTGGTACTTAGGGGGAGGGAGCAGTTCTTC	CASGLVLRGREQFF
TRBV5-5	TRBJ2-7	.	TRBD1	TGTGCCAGCAGCACTCTAACAGGGGGCGACAATCAGTACTTC	CASSTLTGGDNQYF
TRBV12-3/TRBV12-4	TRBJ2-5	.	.	TGTGCCAGCAAAGGCAGAGAGACCCAGTACTTC	CASKGRETQYF
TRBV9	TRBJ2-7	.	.	TGTGCCAGCAGCGCCGATGACGGGACCACCTACGAGCAGTACTTC	CASSADDGTTYEQYF
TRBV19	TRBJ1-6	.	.	TGTGCCAGTAGTATAGCGGGCATGAATTCACCCCTCCACTTT	CASSIAGMNSPLHF
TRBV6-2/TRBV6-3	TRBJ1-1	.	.	TGTGCCAGCAGTTACGGTTACGGTCTGAACACTGAAGCTTTCTTT	CASSYGYGLNTEAFF
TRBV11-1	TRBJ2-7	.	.	TGTGCCAGCAGCCTCAATGGCGGCAGCGATCCTTACGAGCAGTACTTC	CASSLNGGSDPYEQYF
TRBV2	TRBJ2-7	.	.	TGTGCCAGCAAAAAAGACTGGTTAACCTACGAGCAGTACTTC	CASKKDWLTYEQYF
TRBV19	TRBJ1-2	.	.	TGTGCCAGTAGGACACAGAATAACTATGGCTACACCTTC	CASRTQNNYGYTF
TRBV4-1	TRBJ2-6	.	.	TGCGCCAGCAGCCAAGATCGGGGCGCCCGGGCTGGGGCCAACGTCCTGACTTTC	CASSQDRGARAGANVLTF
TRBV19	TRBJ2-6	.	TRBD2	TGTGCCAGTGCCCGGACTAGCGGCTCTGGGGCCAACGTCCTGACTTTC	CASARTSGSGANVLTF
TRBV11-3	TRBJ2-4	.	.	TGTGCCAGCAGCTTGGGTGGAAGAAAAAACATTCAGTACTTC	CASSLGGRKNIQYF
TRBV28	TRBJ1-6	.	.	TGTGCCAGCTGTCCCCAGGGAAGCTCACCCCTCCACTTT	CASCPQGSSPLHF
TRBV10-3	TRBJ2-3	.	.	TGTGCTTACCGGGACGTTAGCACAGATACGCAGTATTTT	CAYRDVSTDTQYF
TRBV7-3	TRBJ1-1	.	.	TGTGCCAGCAGCTTAACCTCGAACACTGAAGCTTTCTTT	CASSLTSNTEAFF
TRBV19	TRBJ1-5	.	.	TGTGCCAGTACTCCTCGGCTGGGGCAGCCCCAGCATTTT	CASTPRLGQPQHF
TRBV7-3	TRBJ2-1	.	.	TGTGCCAGCAGCCCAGACAGGTCGGGGGAGCAGTTCTTC	CASSPDRSGEQFF